The 18 T cell receptor beta chains in this list originate from one sample, sequenced in a study of blood T cells in healthy people across ages. Together with a sample-barcoded 5' primer, a J-beta primer mix was included in a second PCR lasting roughly 7 to 11 cycles. A single record per CDR3 protein comes from TCRdb applying MiXCR to the 5' RACE reads. The sample has around 800,000 distinct CDR3 sequences; approximately 48% are singletons. The specimen was blood. These receptors all come from a man aged 55 to 70 in good health.

Worth noting for this clonotype: One end of the junction fails to match germline, which may point to a read error. The V call is TRBV7-2, the J call TRBJ2-3, with D possibly being TRBD1 (6 bases). CDR1 is SGHTA, CDR2 FQGNSA, per germline. The CDR3 has 15 residues. DNA of the CDR3: TGTGCCAGCAGCTTAGACAGGGATTGGACAGATACGCAGGATTTT. This gives the protein CASSLDRDWTDTQDF.

The V and J genes are TRBV28 and TRBJ1-2; no clear D. CDR3 length: 14 residues. V lost 4 bases and J lost 2, with 11 bases in between. Germline V gene data show CDR1 as MDHEN and CDR2 as SYDVKM. The CDR3 protein is CASSSSPQNYGYTF. The DNA of the CDR3 is TGTGCCAGCAGTTCCTCCCCACAGAACTATGGCTACACCTTC.

Points on this clonotype: The junction departs from the called germline gene at one end, perhaps through a read error. This CDR3 reads CASSASGGGQEHYGCTF. The CDR3 nucleotides are TGTGCCAGCAGCGCCTCCGGGGGGGGACAGGAACACTATGGCTGCACCTTC. The genes are TRBV7-9 and TRBJ1-2, with 8 bases lining up with TRBD1. The CDR3 consists of 17 residues. The germline V gene has CDR1 SEHNR and CDR2 FQNEAQ (reference sequence).

The chain carries TRBV6-2 or TRBV6-3 and TRBJ2-5; 10 bases map to TRBD1. In germline, CDR1 is MNHEY, CDR2 SVGEGT. V shed 8 bases, J shed 0 bases, and the junction held 12 bases outside the gene matches. The CDR3 contains 17 residues. CDR3 nucleotides: TGTGCCAGCGCCCCGCTAGGAGGACAGGGGGACCAAGAGACCCAGTACTTC. Translation: CASAPLGGQGDQETQYF.

The gene calls are TRBV7-2 and TRBJ1-1; 8 positions agree with TRBD1. CDR1 is SGHTA, CDR2 FQGNSA, per germline. The trim removed 0 bases at V and 1 base at J, leaving 10 bases unmatched. This CDR3 has 18 amino acids. DNA of the CDR3: TGTGCCAGCAGCTTAGCGATCCTTCTACAGGGGGGGAACACTGAAGCTTTCTTT. It codes for CASSLAILLQGGNTEAFF.

This clonotype was seen more than once but under ten times. The chain uses TRBV7-2 and TRBJ1-4; possible D gene TRBD1, 6 bases. V lost 1 base to trimming and J lost 4 bases, with 10 bases between them. Germline V gene sequence: CDR1 SGHTA, CDR2 FQGNSA. The CDR3 length is 15 residues. This CDR3 reads CASSLGGGFNEKLFF. CDR3 coding DNA: TGTGCCAGCAGCTTAGGAGGGGGATTTAATGAAAAACTGTTTTTT.

This chain uses TRBV12-3 or TRBV12-4 with TRBJ2-1; maybe TRBD1 (6 bases). V shed 3 bases and J shed 7 bases, with 10 bases lying between them. The CDR3 extends over 13 amino acids. For the CDR3, the DNA is TGTGCCAGCAGTTTTTGGACAGCAAATGAGCAGTTCTTC. As protein: CASSFWTANEQFF.

V and J are TRBV13 and TRBJ1-1; unclear D gene. Trimming took 8 bases from V and 6 from J, leaving 19 bases between them. The CDR3 sequence is 14 residues long. In germline, CDR1 is PRHDT, CDR2 FYEKMQ (reference sequence). In DNA form, the CDR3 reads TGTGCCAGCGGCGTAGAGGGAGCGGGCCCTGAAGCTTTCTTT. Encoded protein: CASGVEGAGPEAFF.

The sample holds a few counts of this clonotype. The chain links TRBV5-5 to TRBJ2-7; D tentatively fits TRBD1 or TRBD2 (6 bases each). V dropped 3 bases and J dropped 2 bases, with 21 bases sitting between them. The CDR3 runs to 17 residues. The germline V gene has CDR1 SGHKS and CDR2 YYEKEE (reference sequence). CDR3 DNA: TGTGCCAGCAGCTCCCAGGCGATGACGGGGGCCACCTACGAGCAGTACTTC. It codes for CASSSQAMTGATYEQYF.

The chain has TRBV10-2 and TRBJ2-7; D uncertain. CDR3 length: 11 residues. V lost 7 bases to trimming and J lost 6 bases, with 10 bases between them. From germline, CDR1 is WSHSY and CDR2 SAAADI. Here the CDR3 DNA reads TGCGCCAGCAATCAGGCGTTCGAGCAGTACTTC. Translating gives CASNQAFEQYF.

This clonotype was seen a few times. The gene calls are TRBV7-9 and TRBJ1-2; 9 positions agree with TRBD1. The CDR3 is 16 residues long. The J segment lost 3 bases and the V segment lost 5 bases, leaving 10 bases of the junction unmatched. Germline V gene sequence: CDR1 SEHNR, CDR2 FQNEAQ (reference sequence). The CDR3: CASSQTITGGDYGYTF. CDR3 nucleotides: TGTGCCAGCAGCCAAACGATCACAGGGGGCGACTATGGCTACACCTTC. The full variable domain, with the rest looked up from reference TRBV7-9 and TRBJ1-2, is DTGVSQNPRHKITKRGQNVTFRCDPISEHNRLYWYRQTLGQGPEFLTYFQNEAQLEKSRLLSDRFSAERPKGSFSTLEIQRTEQGDSAMYLCASSQTITGGDYGYTFGSGTRLTVV.

This sequence joins TRBV9 and TRBJ2-3, with 11 bases matching TRBD2. The CDR3 is 20 residues long. The V gene end was trimmed by 4 bases and the J gene end by 2 bases; junction bases not matched to a gene: 18. Germline V CDR1 and CDR2: SGDLS, YYNGEE. The CDR3: CASSRRLAGPISTSTDTQYF. Here the CDR3 DNA reads TGTGCCAGCAGCAGGAGACTAGCGGGGCCCATATCCACATCCACAGATACGCAGTATTTT. Supplemented by reference TRBV9 and TRBJ2-3, the full variable domain reads DSGVTQTPKHLITATGQRVTLRCSPRSGDLSVYWYQQSLDQGLQFLIQYYNGEERAKGNILERFSAQQFPDLHSELNLSSLELGDSALYFCASSRRLAGPISTSTDTQYFGPGTRLTVL.

The J gene is TRBJ2-1, the V gene TRBV3-1, with no clear D. This CDR3 region has 15 residues. From germline, CDR1 is LGHDT and CDR2 YNNKEL (reference sequence). Trimming took 4 bases from V and 10 from J, leaving 20 bases between them. CDR3 bases: TGTGCCAGCAGCCCTACTGTATGGGTTCGCTACGAGCAGTTCTTC. It specifies CASSPTVWVRYEQFF.

In its sample, this clonotype was seen a few times. This chain joins TRBV5-6 and TRBJ2-3; D is possibly TRBD1 (6 bases). This CDR3 is built from 16 residues. Deletions cut 2 bases from V and 5 bases from J, with 18 bases between. Germline CDR1 and CDR2: SGHDT and YYEEEE. CDR3 DNA: TGTGCCAGCAGCTTACGTAACAGGGTTCGGGGAGATACGCAGTATTTT. It codes for CASSLRNRVRGDTQYF.

This clonotype was seen a few times. The chain combines TRBV7-9 with TRBJ2-4; a possible D gene is TRBD1 (5 bases). The end of the DNA is better explained by TRBJ2-7, so the J call may be wrong. Looked up from germline, CDR1 is SEHNR and CDR2 is FQNEAQ (reference sequence). There are 13 residues in the CDR3. For the CDR3, the DNA is TGTGCCAGCAGCTTAGAGACAGTCGACGAGCAGTACTTC. Its protein product is CASSLETVDEQYF.

In its sample, this clonotype was seen a few times. The V gene is TRBV12-3 or TRBV12-4, the J gene TRBJ2-5; D is uncertain. V was cut by 3 bases and J by 4 bases, with 12 bases left in between. CDR3 length: 14 residues. This CDR3 reads CASSFTSNGETQYF. The CDR3 DNA reads as TGTGCCAGCAGTTTTACCTCTAATGGAGAGACCCAGTACTTC.

V usage is TRBV6-4 and J usage is TRBJ2-7, with D hard to call. The V gene lost 3 bases and the J gene lost 0 bases, with 12 bases spanning the gap. This CDR3 region has 15 residues. Germline CDR1 MRHNA, CDR2 SNTAGT. Here the CDR3 reads CASSEFAASSYEQYF. In DNA form, the CDR3 reads TGTGCCAGCAGTGAGTTCGCCGCTAGCTCCTACGAGCAGTACTTC.

This rearrangement joins TRBV5-1 to TRBJ2-2; possible D gene TRBD1, 6 bases. The germline V gene encodes CDR1 SGHRS and CDR2 YFSETQ. Trimming cost V 1 base and J 0 bases, with 10 bases left between them. The CDR3 has 16 amino acids. This CDR3 reads CASSLTGTPNTGELFF. The CDR3 nucleotides read TGCGCCAGCAGCTTGACCGGGACACCGAACACCGGGGAGCTGTTTTTT.